This T cell receptor beta chain was recorded in a study of CD4 T cells in relation to SARS-CoV-2 and coronaviruses. Study-wide context: After nine to eleven days of antigen culture, PBMC TCR beta CDR3s were sequenced.

Clones were read by immunoSEQ multiplex PCR, and TCRdb kept only the in-frame ones, dropping some. The sample includes 20,000 to 25,000 clones, roughly 70% of them seen just once. Germline CDR1 is LGHNA and CDR2 is YSLEER. V lost 4 bases, J lost 4 bases, and 14 bases stayed unmatched. This CDR3 contains 18 residues. CD4+ T cells from unexposed donors were obtained before the COVID-19 pandemic (2011-2018). CD4+ T cells were isolated from the cells after more than 8 days of culture. Only a few counts were recorded for this clone. Its specificity is not known. The rearrangement joins TRBV4-3 to TRBJ2-3; TRBD2 agrees at 10 bases. Material: CD4+ T cells from PBMCs, cultured in vitro. The source of this sequence is a human donor in good health. CDR3 in amino acids: CASSLYYSASGSPDTQYF. CDR3 in DNA: TGCGCCAGCAGCCTCTACTACTCGGCTAGCGGGAGTCCAGATACGCAGTATTTT.